This T cell receptor beta chain was observed in a study of T cell changes during pregnancy in multiple sclerosis (dated by TCRdb to the late 2010s). For context, the study as a whole: In women with multiple sclerosis, the researchers looked at how the T cell repertoire shifted as pregnancy progressed.

This clone was seen just once. Its antigen is unknown. Nothing much larger sits one base from this clone, and base qualities are not available. The receptor library was made with the immunoSEQ multiplex PCR assay. TCRdb retrieved this table from immuneACCESS and kept in-frame rearrangements only. Not all clones are present; in checked studies, unresolved V genes account for under half, and no reason is known for the remainder. Within this sample are about 50,000 clones, with more than 80% of them counted one time only. The top ten hold 0.37% of the sample. There are 15 amino acids in the CDR3, from cysteine to phenylalanine inclusive. Of the read, only the CDR3 DNA is kept; its 45 bases are in frame from base 1. From the germline V gene, CDR1 is MNHNS and CDR2 is SASEGT. For this chain, trimming is 4 bases at the V end and 4 bases at the J end, and the number of junction bases without a gene match is 6.

The rearranged chain carries TRBV6-1 and TRBJ2-3; 9 nucleotides in the junction match TRBD2. This clonotype was sampled from a female donor with multiple sclerosis, enrolled in a pregnancy study. The sequencing here drew on CD4+ T cells from peripheral blood mononuclear cells, taken before pregnancy. The nucleotide sequence is given as TGTGCCAGCAGTGGAGCGGGAGGTGGGGCAGATACGCAGTATTTT. The resulting protein is CASSGAGGGADTQYF.